One sample yielded the 24 T cell receptor beta chains listed below, sequenced in a study of identical twins' blood T cells. Each CDR3 protein gets one entry after TCRdb re-called the 5' RACE reads with MiXCR. The sample records fewer than 450,000 distinct CDR3 sequences, about 28% being singletons. Sequencing was performed on PBMCs. The receptors here all came from a woman between 18 and 49 years old in good health.

This clonotype was picked up a small number of times. The gene calls are TRBV11-3 and TRBJ1-1; D is unclear. This CDR3 comprises 13 residues. The germline V gene encodes CDR1 SGHNT and CDR2 YENEEA. Trimming removed 4 bases from V and 2 bases from J, with 8 bases in between. CDR3 nucleotide sequence: TGTGCCAGCAGCTCCATGGTAAACACTGAAGCTTTCTTT. Translating it yields CASSSMVNTEAFF.

This clonotype has only a few counts. This chain links TRBV20-1 with TRBJ2-3, with 7 positions matching TRBD2. The CDR3 totals 15 residues. The V segment lost 3 bases and the J segment 3 bases; nucleotides outside the gene matches: 9. Germline V gene sequence: CDR1 DFQATT, CDR2 SNEGSKA (reference sequence). The CDR3 is CSASKTAGVTDTQYF. CDR3 sequence (DNA): TGCAGTGCTAGTAAGACGGCGGGAGTTACAGATACGCAGTATTTT.

In regard to this clonotype: Since a much larger clone is just one base distant, this may be a read error. The rearrangement links TRBV5-1 to TRBJ1-2, with unresolved D. The V gene's germline CDR1 is SGHRS and CDR2 YFSETQ. V was cut by 0 bases and J by 4 bases, with 16 bases left in between. The CDR3 has 16 amino acids. CDR3 region: CASSLGYGLASYGYTF. Written as DNA, the CDR3 is TGCGCCAGCAGCTTGGGTTACGGCTTAGCTAGCTATGGCTACACCTTC.

The genes are TRBV6-5 and TRBJ2-3, with D perhaps given as TRBD1 or TRBD2 (6 bases each). The V gene's germline CDR1 is MNHEY and CDR2 SVGAGI. The CDR3 loop spans 15 amino acids. V dropped 5 bases and J dropped 7 bases, with 19 bases sitting between them. Here the CDR3 DNA reads TGTGCCAGCAGTCAACCTAGGGCGGGGACATATACGCAGTATTTT. It specifies CASSQPRAGTYTQYF.

This clonotype has more than one count but fewer than ten. CDR3 amino acids: CSALLPGDSSYEQYF. The CDR3 region has the DNA TGCAGTGCCCTCCTCCCTGGGGACAGCTCCTACGAGCAGTACTTC. This chain joins TRBV20-1 and TRBJ2-7; 7 bases are shared with TRBD1. Looked up from germline, CDR1 is DFQATT and CDR2 is SNEGSKA (reference sequence). This CDR3 has 15 amino acids. The V and J ends lost 6 bases and 0 bases, in that order; junction bases with no gene match: 11.

The gene calls are TRBV7-8 and TRBJ2-7; the match to TRBD2 covers 10 bases. The CDR3 has 15 residues. Germline V gives CDR1 SGHVS, CDR2 FQNEAQ. V gave up 1 base and J gave up 7 bases; unmatched junction bases: 7. The CDR3 sequence: CASSLELAGVKEQYF. The CDR3 DNA reads TGTGCCAGCAGCTTAGAGCTAGCGGGAGTGAAAGAGCAGTACTTC.

The chain is built from TRBV5-1 and TRBJ2-3, with TRBD2 identical over 9 bases. The CDR3 sequence is 14 residues long. The junction had 8 bases not matched to a gene; V was cut back by 7 bases and J by 5 bases. Per the germline V gene, CDR1 is SGHRS and CDR2 is YFSETQ. DNA for the CDR3: TGCGCCAGCGGATATAGCGGGAGTCAAGATACGCAGTATTTT. This translates into CASGYSGSQDTQYF.

Concerning this clonotype: The junction departs from germline at one end; a sequencing error may be responsible. V usage is TRBV6-5 and J usage is TRBJ1-5, with D possibly TRBD1 on 6 matching bases. Germline-derived CDR1 and CDR2 are MNHEY and SVGAGI. CDR3 size: 13 residues. The CDR3 sequence: CAGRRGQFQPQHF. CDR3 in DNA: TGTGCCGGCAGACGAGGACAGTTTCAGCCCCAGCATTTT.

This chain links TRBV5-1 with TRBJ2-7; 8 bases are shared with TRBD1. Germline loops: CDR1 SGHRS, CDR2 YFSETQ. There are 13 residues in the CDR3. The V and J ends lost 3 bases and 5 bases, in that order; junction bases with no gene match: 4. Here the CDR3 reads CASSYGQGNEQYF. CDR3 sequence (DNA): TGCGCCAGCAGCTACGGACAGGGCAACGAGCAGTACTTC.

In its sample, this clonotype was seen a few times. The V call is TRBV20-1, the J call TRBJ2-7; the match to TRBD2 covers 7 bases. This CDR3 comprises 13 residues. CDR1 is DFQATT and CDR2 is SNEGSKA in the germline V gene (reference sequence). Trimming at V came to 2 bases and at J to 3 bases, leaving 4 bases not matched to a gene. CDR3 in amino acids: CSARSGDLYEQYF. For the CDR3, the DNA is TGCAGTGCTAGAAGCGGGGATCTCTACGAGCAGTACTTC.

The V call is TRBV7-8, the J call TRBJ2-7; tentatively, D is TRBD1 or TRBD2 (5 bases each). CDR1 and CDR2 (germline): SGHVS, FQNEAQ. With 7 bases removed from V and 0 bases from J, the gap between germline ends came to 13 bases. The CDR3 runs to 14 residues. The CDR3 sequence is CASKHWDASYEQYF. CDR3 DNA sequence: TGTGCCAGCAAGCATTGGGACGCCTCCTACGAGCAGTACTTC.

This clonotype was recorded many times. J is TRBJ1-1 and V is TRBV29-1, with D perhaps TRBD1 (6 bases). Germline values: CDR1 SQVTM, CDR2 ANQGSEA. Between the trimmed V and J ends, which lost 7 bases and 1 base, there was a span of 31 bases. The length of the CDR3 is 19 residues. In DNA, the CDR3 is TGCAGCGCATCCCGAGAAACCGGCCTAGGGGGATGGGAGAACACTGAAGCTTTCTTT. This codes for CSASRETGLGGWENTEAFF.

The DNA for the CDR3 is TGTGCCAGCAGCGGACTAGCGGGGGAGCAGTACTTC. As protein: CASSGLAGEQYF. This sequence joins TRBV6-5 and TRBJ2-7, with 12 bases identical to TRBD2. V gave up 6 bases and J gave up 7 bases; unmatched junction bases: 1. This CDR3 has 12 residues. Germline V gene lookup returns CDR1 MNHEY and CDR2 SVGAGI.

The V gene is TRBV7-8, the J gene TRBJ1-4; TRBD1 is a possible D gene (5 bases). Germline CDR1 and CDR2: SGHVS and FQNEAQ. CDR3 length equals 14 residues. The V end was cut by 5 bases, the J end by 4 bases, with 11 bases between. CDR3 loop: CASSGFRDNEKLFF. CDR3 nucleotide sequence: TGTGCCAGCAGCGGCTTCAGGGATAATGAAAAACTGTTTTTT.

This clonotype appeared a few times. This sequence joins TRBV19 and TRBJ2-1; tentative D call: TRBD2 (5 bases). Per the germline V gene, CDR1 is LNHDA and CDR2 is SQIVND (reference sequence). This CDR3 has 15 amino acids. V gave up 6 bases and J gave up 7 bases, with 19 bases separating them. The CDR3 DNA reads as TGTGCCAGTAGCCCCTTACCACGGCGGGTTAATGAGCAGTTCTTC. It yields the protein CASSPLPRRVNEQFF.

This clonotype appeared a few times. Lacking the conserved final phenylalanine or tryptophan, this CDR3 likely reflects a read error. This CDR3 is CASSQSGLSYGYTL. The CDR3, as DNA: TGTGCCAGCAGCCAATCCGGACTGAGCTATGGCTACACCCTC. The chain combines TRBV3-1 with TRBJ1-2; D not certain. Germline V gives CDR1 LGHDT, CDR2 YNNKEL (reference sequence). The CDR3 has 14 residues. The V end lost 2 bases, the J end lost 4 bases, and 11 bases lay between the germline ends.

About this clonotype: It is likely a read error: a sequence one base away is far more abundant. This chain uses TRBV11-2 with TRBJ1-5; no clear D. Germline V CDR1 and CDR2: SGHAT, FQNNGV. This CDR3 comprises 13 residues. The CDR3 nucleotides are TGTGCCAGCAGCTTAGGAGCCAATCGGCCCCAGCATTTT. It translates to CASSLGANRPQHF.

The V gene is TRBV10-3, the J gene TRBJ1-2; 7 bases line up with TRBD1. V was pared by 4 bases and J by 4 bases, with 6 bases of the junction left unmatched. The CDR3 is 14 amino acids. Germline V gives CDR1 ENHRY, CDR2 SYGVKD. This chain's CDR3 is CAISARQGSYGYTF. Here the CDR3 DNA reads TGTGCCATCAGTGCCCGACAGGGAAGCTATGGCTACACCTTC.

Only a few counts were recorded for this clonotype. The chain couples TRBV2 to TRBJ2-4; 8 positions agree with TRBD2. Germline V gives CDR1 SNHLY, CDR2 FYNNEI. Unmatched junction bases numbered 2, after V lost 3 bases and J lost 4 bases. The CDR3 spans 14 residues. CDR3 sequence (DNA): TGTGCCAGCAGTGAGGGACTAGGTAAAAACATTCAGTACTTC. Protein product: CASSEGLGKNIQYF.

V gene TRBV6-5 combines with J gene TRBJ2-7, with D unresolved. In germline, CDR1 is MNHEY, CDR2 SVGAGI. Trimming shortened V by 0 bases and J by 5 bases, and 2 bases separated the two germline ends. This CDR3 is 11 amino acids long. This CDR3 reads CASSYSNEQYF. The CDR3, as DNA: TGTGCCAGCAGTTACTCGAACGAGCAGTACTTC.

J is TRBJ2-6 and V is TRBV5-4; tentatively, D is TRBD1 (6 bases). Trimming left V 3 bases short and J 0 bases short, with 16 bases between. CDR1 is SGHNT, CDR2 YYREEE, per germline (reference sequence). CDR3 length equals 18 residues. DNA of the CDR3: TGTGCCAGCAGCTCCGGACAGTACAAAAACTCTGGGGCCAACGTCCTGACTTTC. The encoded protein is CASSSGQYKNSGANVLTF. Full variable domain (outside the CDR3, taken from reference TRBV5-4 and TRBJ2-6): ETGVTQSPTHLIKTRGQQVTLRCSSQSGHNTVSWYQQALGQGPQFIFQYYREEENGRGNFPPRFSGLQFPNYSSELNVNALELDDSALYLCASSSGQYKNSGANVLTFGAGSRLTVL.

This clonotype showed up just a few times. This chain connects TRBV9 to TRBJ2-2; a possible D gene is TRBD2 (6 bases). The CDR3 is 13 amino acids. V lost 1 base and J 7 bases, leaving 8 bases between the germline ends. In germline, CDR1 is SGDLS, CDR2 YYNGEE. The DNA for the CDR3 is TGTGCCAGCAGCGTACCGGGGGTCGGGGAGCTGTTTTTT. Translated: CASSVPGVGELFF. The full variable domain, rest sourced from reference TRBV9 and TRBJ2-2, is DSGVTQTPKHLITATGQRVTLRCSPRSGDLSVYWYQQSLDQGLQFLIQYYNGEERAKGNILERFSAQQFPDLHSELNLSSLELGDSALYFCASSVPGVGELFFGEGSRLTVL.

The chain employs TRBV27 and TRBJ2-3; 7 bases align to TRBD2. The CDR3 sequence is 16 residues long. CDR1 is MNHEY, CDR2 SMNVEV, per germline (reference sequence). Losses at the gene ends were 6 bases for V and 2 bases for J; bases not matched to a gene: 11. The CDR3 loop reads CASSPLGGRPTDTQYF. The CDR3 nucleotides read TGTGCCAGCAGCCCCTTGGGAGGGAGGCCCACAGATACGCAGTATTTT.

This clonotype came up many times. The rearrangement links TRBV27 to TRBJ2-4; no clear D gene. Germline assignment: CDR1 MNHEY and CDR2 SMNVEV (reference sequence). Between the trimmed V and J ends, which lost 2 bases and 0 bases, there was a span of 5 bases. This CDR3 has 14 residues. The CDR3 DNA follows: TGTGCCAGCAGTTTAAACCTAGCCAAAAACATTCAGTACTTC. Protein product: CASSLNLAKNIQYF.